The rows below give T cell receptor beta chains drawn from one sample of a study of T cell repertoires and Cas9 in healthy adults. Only in-frame clones appear in the TCRdb table, and some are missing; sequencing was by immunoSEQ multiplex PCR. The table shows tens of thousands of clones, with 92% occurring only once. The sequenced material came from CD4+ effector T cells (CD127+, CD25-, CD137-, CD154-) from PBMCs; culture status not recorded. These receptors originate from a human donor in good health. Both conserved end residues are trimmed from each CDR3. The size entry is marked missing in some rows and otherwise reads once, few, many or a size class.

NA 13 TRBV19 ASSRGQGRDQPQH
NA 14 TRBV7-6 ASSPGPGSGANVLT
NA 12 TRBV7-2 ASSLVGGRDGYT
once 13 TRBV18 ASSPSQDGWGEQY
NA 13 TRBV10-3 AISEPPTGRNGYT
NA 13 TRBV30 AWRNLAGAQDTQY
NA 15 TRBV11-3 ASSTPRGGGAGDTQY
NA 13 TRBV9 ASSVRQSAGNTIY
NA 13 TRBV5-4 ASSKGTDSNQPQH
NA 11 TRBV6-5 ASSPGGSLAQY
NA 15 TRBV7-7 ASNPIQGQGRTYEQY
NA 13 TRBV7-3 ASSLGYRVGETQY
NA 13 TRBV4-1 ASSQGSRGMETQY
NA 12 TRBV25-1 ASRESGSNQPQH
NA 14 TRBV5-6 ASSFGTGAANTEAF
NA 12 TRBV7-2 ASSPPSGRTEAF
NA 11 TRBV6-1 ASSGTPGNTIY
NA 9 TRBV7-3 ASSQGDTQY
NA 11 TRBV7-3 ASSSGHGTEAF
NA 13 TRBV5-4 ASSLDPQGNQPQH
NA 15 TRBV4-3 ASRPRFDAAEANVLT
once 14 TRBV7-2 ASSFIVGSGANVLT
NA 13 TRBV6-1 ASTRGYATNEKLF
NA 16 TRBV5-1 ASSLERGLAGSTDTQY
NA 15 TRBV28 ASTNLGPVPSTDTQH
NA 10 TRBV7-8 ASSFSTDTQY
NA 13 TRBV7-2 ASSLEGTEDQPQH
NA 12 TRBV7-2 ASTLAGGQETQY
NA 13 TRBV7-2 ASSLQSGTAGEQF
few 10 TRBV30 AWSMRLGGYT
NA 11 TRBV18 ASSSDRNTEAF
NA 12 TRBV6-9 ASSFETGGYEQY
NA 15 TRBV4-3 ASSQGQGASGANVLT
NA 14 TRBV19 ASSIDMSGGAYEQY
NA 14 TRBV30 AWSGGGGSAAYEQY
NA 11 TRBV19 ASTLGQGYGYT
NA 13 TRBV9 ASTYDGQAKGGYT
once 13 TRBV18 ASSPGTVYNYGYT
NA 7 TRBV21-1 ASSREQF